One and the same sample provided the 32 T cell receptor beta chains below, sequenced in a study of OX40 agonist ivuxolimab in advanced cancers. Profiled with immunoSEQ multiplex PCR; TCRdb holds only in-frame clones, not every one. The table records 96,000 or so clones, 70% to 85% of them present only once. This material consisted of CD4+ or CD8+ T cells sorted from blood, taken in a trial of the OX40 agonist ivuxolimab. The receptors were gathered from an adult with an advanced solid tumor such as melanoma, head and neck, liver or kidney cancer.

CDR3 amino acids: CASSPGLLYEQYF. The CDR3 DNA reads TGTGCCAGCAGCCCGGGACTGCTCTACGAGCAGTACTTC. The genes are TRBV6-1 and TRBJ2-7; D possibly corresponds to TRBD2 (6 bases). V was pared by 6 bases and J by 3 bases, with 12 bases between. Germline values: CDR1 MNHNS, CDR2 SASEGT. The CDR3 loop spans 13 amino acids.

This chain connects TRBV6-5 to TRBJ2-3, with D perhaps TRBD1 or TRBD2 (5 bases each). This CDR3 has 14 residues. The germline gives CDR1 MNHEY, CDR2 SVGAGI. V lost 4 bases, J lost 0 bases, and 8 bases lay in between. The CDR3 DNA is TGTGCCAGCAGTTGGAGGACAAGCACAGATACGCAGTATTTT. It encodes CASSWRTSTDTQYF.

The chain is built from TRBV12-5 and TRBJ2-1; either TRBD1 or TRBD2 may fit D (5 bases each). Trimming left V 1 base short and J 9 bases short, with 13 bases between. The CDR3 consists of 14 residues. CDR1 and CDR2 (germline): LGHNT, FRNRAP. CDR3 DNA: TGTGCTAGTGGTTTGGGGGACGGCCAGGGTGAGCAGTTCTTC. Protein: CASGLGDGQGEQFF.

This clone was seen a single time. This sequence joins TRBV6-5 and TRBJ2-7, with 8 bases fitting TRBD1. This CDR3 is 15 amino acids long. Trimming took 6 bases from V and 3 from J; bases not matched to a gene: 10. Germline loops: CDR1 MNHEY, CDR2 SVGAGI. The CDR3 spells CASRRQQGVNYEQYF. In nucleotides, the CDR3 is TGTGCCAGCAGACGCCAACAGGGGGTCAACTACGAGCAGTACTTC.

The chain joins TRBV7-9 to TRBJ2-1; D unresolved. Trimming shortened V by 5 bases and J by 7 bases, and 18 bases separated the two germline ends. This CDR3 spans 15 amino acids. Germline values: CDR1 SEHNR, CDR2 FQNEAQ (reference sequence). The CDR3 is CASSRYRSDLNEQFF. The CDR3 coding sequence is TGTGCCAGCAGCAGATATAGGTCGGACCTTAATGAGCAGTTCTTC.

The V and J genes are TRBV7-2 and TRBJ2-7; 7 bases line up with TRBD2. The CDR3 is 15 residues long. J gave up 5 bases and V 4 bases, and 11 bases lay outside the gene matches. From germline, CDR1 is SGHTA and CDR2 FQGNSA. The CDR3 here is CASSSSTGGYDEQYF. CDR3 sequence (DNA): TGTGCCAGCAGCTCCTCGACGGGGGGTTACGACGAGCAGTACTTC.

This chain connects TRBV19 to TRBJ1-4; unclear D gene. With 7 bases removed from V and 7 bases from J, the gap between germline ends came to 7 bases. The CDR3 is 11 amino acids. CDR1 LNHDA and CDR2 SQIVND come from the germline V gene (reference sequence). The CDR3 coding sequence is TGTGCCAGTAAAAGCGGTGAAAAACTGTTTTTT. This translates into CASKSGEKLFF.

V and J are TRBV5-1 and TRBJ2-3; 7 bases align to TRBD2. There are 15 residues in the CDR3. The V segment lost 0 bases and the J segment 5 bases; nucleotides outside the gene matches: 6. Germline-derived CDR1 and CDR2 are SGHRS and YFSETQ. This CDR3 is CASSLGRERLDTQYF. The CDR3 DNA is TGCGCCAGCAGCTTGGGGCGGGAGCGGCTAGATACGCAGTATTTT.

The V call is TRBV5-4, the J call TRBJ2-7, with D possibly matching TRBD1 (6 bases). Germline CDR1 is SGHNT and CDR2 is YYREEE (reference sequence). This CDR3 contains 15 residues. Deletions cut 0 bases from V and 2 bases from J, with 12 bases between. This CDR3 is CASSLGPDRTYEQYF. The CDR3, as DNA: TGTGCCAGCAGCTTGGGCCCCGACAGGACCTACGAGCAGTACTTC.

CDR3 region: CASSLVRGINEQFF. The CDR3 DNA sequence: TGTGCCAGCAGCTTAGTGAGGGGGATCAATGAGCAGTTCTTC. V and J are TRBV7-8 and TRBJ2-1; D possibly corresponds to TRBD1 (6 bases). Per the germline V gene, CDR1 is SGHVS and CDR2 is FQNEAQ. Between the trimmed V and J ends, which lost 1 base and 6 bases, there was a span of 10 bases. The CDR3 runs 14 residues.

The rearrangement uses TRBV6-6 and TRBJ2-6; D not certain. The CDR3 runs 13 residues. The ends were cut back, 8 bases at V and 1 base at J, with 6 bases in the middle. Germline-derived CDR1 and CDR2 are MNHNY and SVGAGI (reference sequence). The CDR3 spells CASLVSGANVLTF. The CDR3 coding sequence is TGTGCCAGCCTGGTATCTGGGGCCAACGTCCTGACTTTC.

This clone showed up just once. The rearrangement joins TRBV5-6 to TRBJ1-3; D is undetermined. CDR3 size: 17 residues. V shed 4 bases and J shed 0 bases, with 17 bases lying between them. Per germline, CDR1 SGHDT and CDR2 YYEEEE. CDR3 protein: CASSTTPLASSGNTIYF. CDR3 nucleotides: TGTGCCAGCAGCACTACCCCCCTCGCGTCCTCTGGAAACACCATATATTTT.

The gene calls are TRBV4-3 and TRBJ1-1, with TRBD1 identical over 9 bases. The length of the CDR3 is 15 residues. The V segment lost 3 bases and the J segment 0 bases; nucleotides outside the gene matches: 2. CDR1 is LGHNA, CDR2 YSLEER, per germline. As DNA, the CDR3 is TGCGCCAGCAGCCACCGACAGGGGGTGAACACTGAAGCTTTCTTT. Its translation: CASSHRQGVNTEAFF.

The chain joins TRBV12-5 to TRBJ1-5; 9 bases align to TRBD1. This CDR3 region has 15 residues. J was trimmed by 2 bases and V by 6 bases; bases with no gene match: 5. Germline V gene lookup returns CDR1 LGHNT and CDR2 FRNRAP. The CDR3 nucleotides are TGTGCTAGTGGATTAACAGGGGGCGGCAATCAGCCCCAGCATTTT. Translating gives CASGLTGGGNQPQHF.

The chain uses TRBV7-9 and TRBJ2-3; 13 bases map to TRBD2. The CDR3 length is 16 residues. The germline gives CDR1 SEHNR, CDR2 FQNEAQ (reference sequence). The V segment lost 6 bases and the J segment 3 bases; nucleotides outside the gene matches: 6. CDR3 DNA: TGTGCCAGCAGATCCTGGACTAGCGGGGGAACAGATACGCAGTATTTT. Its protein product is CASRSWTSGGTDTQYF.

This clone is a singleton in its sample. The V gene is TRBV5-8, the J gene TRBJ1-1, with D possibly TRBD1 on 6 matching bases. V lost 7 bases, J lost 5 bases, and 24 bases lay in between. The CDR3 has 16 residues. Germline CDR1 SGHTS, CDR2 YDEGEE. CDR3 DNA sequence: TGTGCCAGCTATCGACAAGGAACAGGGTTAATAACTGAAGCTTTCTTT. Its protein is CASYRQGTGLITEAFF.

The chain joins TRBV25-1 to TRBJ2-3, with D uncertain. The CDR3 has 16 residues. The V gene's germline CDR1 is MGHDK and CDR2 SYGVNS. V gave up 5 bases and J gave up 4 bases, with 19 bases separating them. CDR3 in DNA: TGTGCCAGCAGTCCTGGACGGTCCCCCGGTCCAGATACGCAGTATTTT. Translating it yields CASSPGRSPGPDTQYF.

This clone was counted between two and nine times. The chain has TRBV5-6 and TRBJ1-3, with unresolved D. V lost 2 bases to trimming and J lost 3 bases, with 12 bases between them. The CDR3 extends over 15 amino acids. The germline CDR1 and CDR2 sequences are SGHDT and YYEEEE. The CDR3 sequence: CASSLRRALGNTIYF. The CDR3 DNA is TGTGCCAGCAGCTTAAGAAGGGCACTTGGAAACACCATATATTTT.

This sequence joins TRBV9 and TRBJ2-5, with D tentatively TRBD1 (6 bases). This CDR3 has 14 residues. The germline V and J ends were trimmed by 0 bases and 1 base, with 7 bases remaining between them. Germline CDR1 and CDR2: SGDLS and YYNGEE. CDR3 DNA: TGTGCCAGCAGCGTAGACAGGGCCCAAGAGACCCAGTACTTC. It encodes CASSVDRAQETQYF. The variable domain in full, completed from reference TRBV9 and TRBJ2-5, reads DSGVTQTPKHLITATGQRVTLRCSPRSGDLSVYWYQQSLDQGLQFLIQYYNGEERAKGNILERFSAQQFPDLHSELNLSSLELGDSALYFCASSVDRAQETQYFGPGTRLLVL.

The rearrangement links TRBV23-1 to TRBJ2-2; D gene ambiguous. TRBV23-1 qualifies as an ORF whose function is uncertain. The CDR3 has 14 residues. V lost 2 bases and J lost 3, with 7 bases in between. CDR3 loop: CASSQPGHTGELFF. The CDR3 coding sequence is TGCGCCAGCAGTCAACCGGGTCACACCGGGGAGCTGTTTTTT.

The sample holds many counts of this clone. The J gene is TRBJ2-6, the V gene TRBV19; D is possibly TRBD1 (6 bases). From germline, CDR1 is LNHDA and CDR2 SQIVND (reference sequence). The CDR3 loop spans 15 amino acids. Trimming cost V 5 bases and J 1 base, with 9 bases left between them. The DNA of the CDR3 is TGTGCCAGTAGTCCACAGGGATCTGGGGCCAACGTCCTGACTTTC. Protein: CASSPQGSGANVLTF.

This sequence joins TRBV12-5 and TRBJ2-7; 10 positions match TRBD1. The CDR3 loop spans 17 amino acids. Germline CDR1 and CDR2: LGHNT and FRNRAP. Trimming took 0 bases from V and 0 from J; bases not matched to a gene: 5. The CDR3 nucleotides are TGTGCTAGTGGTTTGGTACTGGGACAGGGGCCCTCCTACGAGCAGTACTTC. Its protein is CASGLVLGQGPSYEQYF.

The chain uses TRBV29-1 and TRBJ2-7; possibly TRBD1 for D (5 bases). Trimming left V 3 bases short and J 5 bases short, with 8 bases between. The CDR3 contains 11 residues. CDR1 and CDR2 from the germline V gene are SQVTM and ANQGSEA. The chain's CDR3 is CSVDRGNEQYF. Written as DNA, the CDR3 is TGCAGCGTTGATAGGGGCAACGAGCAGTACTTC.

V and J are TRBV5-6 and TRBJ2-3, with 9 bases aligning to TRBD2. J was trimmed by 0 bases and V by 4 bases; bases with no gene match: 6. The CDR3 totals 16 residues. Germline-derived CDR1 and CDR2 are SGHDT and YYEEEE. CDR3 in DNA: TGTGCCAGCAGCAGCGGGACTAGCCCTAGCACAGATACGCAGTATTTT. Protein product: CASSSGTSPSTDTQYF.

The rearrangement joins TRBV5-8 to TRBJ1-4; 7 bases agree with TRBD1. V gave up 0 bases and J gave up 8 bases; unmatched junction bases: 7. The CDR3 has 15 amino acids. Germline lookup yields CDR1 SGHTS and CDR2 YDEGEE. The CDR3 is CASSLGPGQYEKLFF. The DNA for the CDR3 is TGTGCCAGCAGCTTGGGGCCGGGACAGTACGAAAAACTGTTTTTT.

The chain joins TRBV27 to TRBJ1-2; D uncertain. Trimming removed 6 bases from V and 0 bases from J, with 14 bases in between. The germline V gene has CDR1 MNHEY and CDR2 SMNVEV (reference sequence). The CDR3 sequence is 15 residues long. CDR3 bases: TGTGCCAGCAGGCCTGACGGGCCCGCTAACTATGGCTACACCTTC. Translating gives CASRPDGPANYGYTF.

The chain couples TRBV7-9 to TRBJ2-6; weak D call: TRBD2 (6 bases). V shed 5 bases and J shed 1 base, with 18 bases lying between them. CDR1 is SEHNR and CDR2 is FQNEAQ in the germline V gene (reference sequence). The CDR3 sequence is 18 residues long. CDR3 loop: CASSPRVSRGSGANVLTF. In DNA form, the CDR3 reads TGTGCCAGCAGCCCTAGAGTGTCCCGGGGGTCTGGGGCCAACGTCCTGACTTTC.

The rearrangement links TRBV4-1 to TRBJ2-1; a possible D gene is TRBD2 (6 bases). This CDR3 is built from 18 residues. V lost 0 bases and J lost 1, with 16 bases in between. Germline V gene sequence: CDR1 MGHRA, CDR2 YSYEKL. The CDR3 region has the DNA TGCGCCAGCAGCCAAGATTCGGGTAGCGGACCTTCCTACAATGAGCAGTTCTTC. The encoded protein is CASSQDSGSGPSYNEQFF.

This clone was observed a few times. CDR3 DNA sequence: TGTGCCAGCAGCTTGGCGGAGCGGCCCGGGAGTGAGCAGTACTTC. This codes for CASSLAERPGSEQYF. The rearrangement links TRBV5-5 to TRBJ2-7; TRBD2 is a possible D gene (6 bases). CDR3 length: 15 amino acids. V gave up 0 bases and J gave up 7 bases, with 17 bases separating them. Germline CDR1 reads SGHKS; CDR2 reads YYEKEE (reference sequence).

The chain couples TRBV7-7 to TRBJ2-7; D is possibly TRBD1 (7 bases). Between the trimmed V and J ends, which lost 0 bases and 2 bases, there was a span of 11 bases. Germline CDR1 is SSHAT and CDR2 is FNYEAQ (reference sequence). This CDR3 has 15 amino acids. The CDR3, as DNA: TGTGCCAGCAGCTTAGCGGCAGGGGGGCCCTACGAGCAGTACTTC. Protein sequence: CASSLAAGGPYEQYF. Complete variable domain (other parts from reference TRBV7-7 and TRBJ2-7): GAGVSQSPRYKVTKRGQDVTLRCDPISSHATLYWYQQALGQGPEFLTYFNYEAQPDKSGLPSDRFSAERPEGSISTLTIQRTEQRDSAMYRCASSLAAGGPYEQYFGPGTRLTVT.

This chain connects TRBV9 to TRBJ2-3; D is possibly TRBD1 (6 bases). V lost 4 bases, J lost 0 bases, and 9 bases lay in between. Germline assignment: CDR1 SGDLS and CDR2 YYNGEE. The CDR3 consists of 14 residues. CDR3 protein: CASSIGGSTDTQYF. The DNA for the CDR3 is TGTGCCAGCAGCATAGGGGGTAGCACAGATACGCAGTATTTT.

There are a few counts of this clone. The chain employs TRBV2 and TRBJ1-2, with D tentatively TRBD1 (5 bases). Germline V gene data show CDR1 as SNHLY and CDR2 as FYNNEI. This CDR3 is 14 amino acids long. Trimming left V 6 bases short and J 7 bases short, with 18 bases between. CDR3 bases: TGTGCCAGCAGCAGGGTCCAGGATTCCGGTGGCTACACCTTC. Its translation: CASSRVQDSGGYTF.